The 22 T cell receptor beta chains listed next were all sequenced from one sample in a study of persistence of HIV-infected CD4 T cells. What these receptors recognize is not known. Stimulation used approximately 9.6 ug/mL lysate from CMV-infected fibroblasts. CD40L/CD69 double-negative CD45RO-high memory CD4+ T cells were collected. The libraries were made with immunoSEQ version 4 in survey mode. Sequenced by immunoSEQ multiplex PCR; TCRdb stores in-frame clones only, minus some. The table has about 33,000 clones, roughly 82% seen once. The specimen comprised CD4+ T cells sorted from PBMCs after roughly 18-hour stimulation, sampled from a patient who received antiretroviral therapy. The receptors come from an adult man with HIV who was CMV-seropositive.

The chain couples TRBV6-2 or TRBV6-3 to TRBJ1-5; D gene unclear. Germline-derived CDR1 and CDR2 are MNHEY and SVGEGT. The germline V and J ends were trimmed by 4 bases and 1 base, with 14 bases remaining between them. This CDR3 has 16 residues. The CDR3 nucleotides read TGTGCCAGCAGTTTACGGGCGGCAGTCAGCAATCAGCCCCAGCATTTT. It translates to CASSLRAAVSNQPQHF.

The chain recombines TRBV5-1 with TRBJ1-2; D not resolved. Germline lookup yields CDR1 SGHRS and CDR2 YFSETQ. Trimming left V 0 bases short and J 4 bases short, with 10 bases between. The CDR3 covers 14 residues. Written as DNA, the CDR3 is TGCGCCAGCAGCTTGGCCTCAGAGACCTATGGCTACACCTTC. Its translation is CASSLASETYGYTF.

This chain joins TRBV10-3 and TRBJ1-4, with 8 bases that match TRBD1. V lost 5 bases to trimming and J lost 2 bases; unmatched junction nucleotides: 1. The length of the CDR3 is 14 residues. CDR1 is ENHRY and CDR2 is SYGVKD in the germline V gene. The CDR3 bases are TGTGCCATCAGTCGACAGGGGACTAATGAAAAACTGTTTTTT. Residues: CAISRQGTNEKLFF.

J is TRBJ2-7 and V is TRBV4-1; D is possibly TRBD1 (5 bases). Germline V gene data show CDR1 as MGHRA and CDR2 as YSYEKL. V lost 5 bases and J lost 2, with 19 bases in between. The CDR3 is 16 amino acids. The CDR3, as DNA: TGCGCCAGCAGCGACTGGCAGGGCCAAAAGACCTACGAGCAGTACTTC. Residues: CASSDWQGQKTYEQYF.

This chain joins TRBV25-1 and TRBJ2-3; possibly TRBD1 for D (6 bases). This CDR3 is built from 15 residues. Germline V lookup: CDR1 MGHDK, CDR2 SYGVNS. The V gene lost 4 bases and the J gene lost 2 bases, with 13 bases spanning the gap. CDR3 sequence: CASSAHTGNTDTQYF. In DNA form, the CDR3 reads TGTGCCAGCAGTGCCCATACAGGGAACACAGATACGCAGTATTTT. Full variable domain (rest looked up from reference TRBV25-1 and TRBJ2-3): EADIYQTPRYLVIGTGKKITLECSQTMGHDKMYWYQQDPGMELHLIHYSYGVNSTEKGDLSSESTVSRIRTEHFPLTLESARPSHTSQYLCASSAHTGNTDTQYFGPGTRLTVL.

This clone is a singleton in its sample. The chain links TRBV11-3 to TRBJ1-6, with a weak D call TRBD1 (6 bases). V was clipped by 3 bases and J by 7 bases, with 10 bases between them. The CDR3 is 14 residues long. In germline, CDR1 is SGHNT, CDR2 YENEEA. The CDR3 DNA reads as TGTGCCAGCAGCTTTCGGGGGCGAAATTCACCCCTCCACTTT. Amino acid sequence: CASSFRGRNSPLHF.

The DNA for the CDR3 is TGTGCCAGCAGCTTGGGGCGGGGGGCAACAGATACGCAGTATTTT. Translating gives CASSLGRGATDTQYF. V gene TRBV5-6 combines with J gene TRBJ2-3; TRBD2 agrees at 8 bases. The CDR3 loop spans 15 amino acids. Germline assignment: CDR1 SGHDT and CDR2 YYEEEE. V dropped 0 bases and J dropped 3; count of bases not matched to a gene: 3.

The chain couples TRBV4-2 to TRBJ2-5, with a possible D match to TRBD2 (5 bases). The germline V gene encodes CDR1 LGHNA and CDR2 YNFKEQ. This CDR3 comprises 15 residues. With 0 bases removed from V and 1 base from J, the gap between germline ends came to 9 bases. CDR3 loop: CASSQDWEPQETQYF. The CDR3 nucleotides read TGTGCCAGCAGCCAAGATTGGGAGCCCCAAGAGACCCAGTACTTC.

This CDR3 reads CASRTGGWSTEAFF. For the CDR3, the DNA is TGTGCCAGCAGAACAGGGGGCTGGAGCACTGAAGCTTTCTTT. The rearrangement uses TRBV28 and TRBJ1-1; 9 nucleotides agree with TRBD1. CDR1 and CDR2 (germline): MDHEN, SYDVKM. The V and J ends lost 6 bases and 4 bases, in that order; junction bases with no gene match: 6. CDR3 length: 14 residues. Drawing the rest from reference TRBV28 and TRBJ1-1, the complete variable domain is DVKVTQSSRYLVKRTGEKVFLECVQDMDHENMFWYRQDPGLGLRLIYFSYDVKMKEKGDIPEGYSVSREKKERFSLILESASTNQTSMYLCASRTGGWSTEAFFGQGTRLTVV.

The chain couples TRBV6-4 to TRBJ2-7, with a weak D call TRBD1 (6 bases). Germline V gene lookup returns CDR1 MRHNA and CDR2 SNTAGT. This CDR3 region has 17 residues. V dropped 11 bases and J dropped 4 bases, with 30 bases sitting between them. CDR3 DNA sequence: TGTGCCGGACCTCATCCCGGGCAGGGGCCCTATTTTTACGAGCAGTACTTC. Translating it yields CAGPHPGQGPYFYEQYF.

This clone appeared a few times. The chain employs TRBV18 and TRBJ2-7; 8 bases align to TRBD1. Germline V gene lookup returns CDR1 KGHSH and CDR2 LQKENI. V trimming: 1 base; J trimming: 7 bases; junction bases outside the gene matches: 3. The CDR3 contains 13 residues. CDR3 amino acids: CASSPRTGREQYF. The CDR3 region has the DNA TGTGCCAGCTCACCACGGACAGGGAGAGAGCAGTACTTC.

The chain joins TRBV19 to TRBJ1-4, with TRBD1 as a possible D gene (5 bases). The CDR3 has 13 amino acids. Per germline, CDR1 LNHDA and CDR2 SQIVND (reference sequence). V was trimmed by 8 bases and J by 5 bases, leaving 12 bases between them. The CDR3, as DNA: TGTGCCAGTGGGCGGCAGGGAAATGAAAAACTGTTTTTT. It encodes CASGRQGNEKLFF. Looking up the rest from reference TRBV19 and TRBJ1-4 gives the full variable domain: DGGITQSPKYLFRKEGQNVTLSCEQNLNHDAMYWYRQDPGQGLRLIYYSQIVNDFQKGDIAEGYSVSREKKESFPLTVTSAQKNPTAFYLCASGRQGNEKLFFGSGTQLSVL.

The chain recombines TRBV30 with TRBJ2-5; 9 bases map to TRBD2. Germline loops: CDR1 GTSNPN, CDR2 SVGIG (reference sequence). The CDR3 runs 16 residues. V lost 0 bases to trimming and J lost 1 base; unmatched junction nucleotides: 6. In nucleotides, the CDR3 is TGTGCCTGGAGTGTAGAGCTAGCGGGGTTCCAAGAGACCCAGTACTTC. Protein product: CAWSVELAGFQETQYF.

The chain carries TRBV7-9 and TRBJ1-5, with 7 bases matching TRBD1. The CDR3 covers 14 residues. The ends lost 3 bases at V and 4 bases at J; junction bases unmatched: 3. CDR1 is SEHNR, CDR2 FQNEAQ, per germline (reference sequence). The chain's CDR3 is CASSFGQANQPQHF. CDR3 in DNA: TGTGCCAGCAGCTTTGGACAGGCGAATCAGCCCCAGCATTTT.

The CDR3 nucleotides are TGTGCCAGCAGCGGGCCCCGGGACACCGGGGAGCTGTTTTTT. Translation gives CASSGPRDTGELFF. This chain links TRBV9 with TRBJ2-2; D ambiguous. This CDR3 has 14 residues. Trimming removed 3 bases from V and 3 bases from J, with 9 bases in between. Germline V gene sequence: CDR1 SGDLS, CDR2 YYNGEE.

The chain combines TRBV5-6 with TRBJ2-7; D possibly uses TRBD1 or TRBD2 (6 bases each). With 2 bases removed from V and 3 bases from J, the gap between germline ends came to 15 bases. Germline V lookup: CDR1 SGHDT, CDR2 YYEEEE. The CDR3 covers 15 residues. Written as DNA, the CDR3 is TGTGCCAGCAGCTTTAAACCCGGGGGCAGCTACGAGCAGTACTTC. Translated: CASSFKPGGSYEQYF.

This clone is a singleton in its sample. This sequence joins TRBV6-4 and TRBJ2-7; D call uncertain. Germline V gene lookup returns CDR1 MRHNA and CDR2 SNTAGT. V was shortened by 5 bases and J by 3 bases, with 8 bases between the two germline ends. The CDR3 sequence is 12 residues long. The chain's CDR3 is CASSQMDYEQYF. CDR3 coding DNA: TGTGCCAGCAGTCAGATGGACTACGAGCAGTACTTC.

In nucleotides, the CDR3 is TGCGCCAGCAGCCAGACGCCAGGGGGACCGCCGAATGAAAAACTGTTTTTT. Translated: CASSQTPGGPPNEKLFF. The rearrangement links TRBV4-1 to TRBJ1-4, with 7 positions matching TRBD1. CDR1 MGHRA and CDR2 YSYEKL come from the germline V gene. The CDR3 sequence is 17 residues long. The V gene end was trimmed by 3 bases and the J gene end by 5 bases; junction bases not matched to a gene: 12.

The chain couples TRBV9 to TRBJ2-1, with 7 bases fitting TRBD1. CDR3 length: 15 amino acids. In germline, CDR1 is SGDLS, CDR2 YYNGEE. J lost 4 bases, V lost 1 base, and 5 bases had no gene match. The CDR3 DNA reads TGTGCCAGCAGCGTAACCGGACAGGAATACAATGAGCAGTTCTTC. Protein sequence: CASSVTGQEYNEQFF.

CDR3 loop: CASSPPGLPQHF. DNA of the CDR3: TGTGCCAGCTCACCACCCGGCCTTCCCCAGCATTTT. The chain carries TRBV18 and TRBJ1-5, with D uncertain. The CDR3 is made up of 12 amino acids. Trimming took off 0 bases at V and 10 bases at J, with 7 bases between the two ends. Germline V lookup: CDR1 KGHSH, CDR2 LQKENI. Full variable domain (missing parts from reference TRBV18 and TRBJ1-5): NAGVMQNPRHLVRRRGQEARLRCSPMKGHSHVYWYRQLPEEGLKFMVYLQKENIIDESGMPKERFSAEFPKEGPSILRIQQVVRGDSAAYFCASSPPGLPQHFGDGTRLSIL.

This clone was counted between two and nine times. The chain links TRBV19 to TRBJ2-3; D is unclear. The CDR3 has 11 amino acids. Germline values: CDR1 LNHDA, CDR2 SQIVND (reference sequence). V lost 6 bases and J lost 6, with 7 bases in between. CDR3 coding DNA: TGTGCCAGTAGGTATCGGGATACGCAGTATTTT. Translated: CASRYRDTQYF.

This rearrangement joins TRBV30 to TRBJ1-2; D gene unclear. Germline assignment: CDR1 GTSNPN and CDR2 SVGIG (reference sequence). This CDR3 contains 14 residues. V was pared by 1 base and J by 6 bases, with 15 bases between. The CDR3 reads CAWSAFRGRHGYTF. For the CDR3, the DNA is TGTGCCTGGAGTGCCTTTCGAGGGCGGCATGGCTACACCTTC.